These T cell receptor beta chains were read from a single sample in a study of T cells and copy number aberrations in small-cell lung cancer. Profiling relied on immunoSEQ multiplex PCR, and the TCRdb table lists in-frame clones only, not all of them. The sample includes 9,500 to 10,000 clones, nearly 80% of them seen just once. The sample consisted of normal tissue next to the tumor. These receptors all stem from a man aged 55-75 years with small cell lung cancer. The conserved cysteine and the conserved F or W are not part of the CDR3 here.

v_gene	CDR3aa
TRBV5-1	ASSLMVDYGYT
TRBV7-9	ASSSRQESSGANVLT
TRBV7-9	ASRDELNEAF
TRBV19	ASSIGGRIGGETQY
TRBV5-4	ASSFGTGNQETQY
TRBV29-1	SVESTRNTEAF
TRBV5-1	ASSEGLNTGELF
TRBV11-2	ASSLGWNTEAF
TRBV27	ASRGQSRQGKLF
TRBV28	ASSLYLLGDGYT
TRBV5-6	ASTGGGASYEQY
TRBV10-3	AISEVSGTALNEQF
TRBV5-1	ASSSATGNNEQF
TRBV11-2	ASSRTTSGRGVKSYEQY
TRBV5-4	ASSLGRGPAGTDTQY
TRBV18	ASSQTDSEAEAF
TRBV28	ASSLGGTGGSDTQY